This T cell receptor (beta chain) is from a study of blood T cell repertoires in COVID-19. The overall study: PBMCs, B-cell-depleted T cells, or T cells provided the cDNA or gDNA that made up the material.

Germline V lookup: CDR1 SEHNR, CDR2 FQNEAQ (reference sequence). Trimming took 4 bases from V and 5 from J, leaving 14 bases between them. The CDR3 contains 14 residues. Using immunoSEQ multiplex PCR, the repertoire was profiled, and TCRdb retains in-frame clones only, with some absent. This table holds approximately 220,000 clones, approximately 88% found once. The chain has TRBV7-9 and TRBJ2-5, with D perhaps matching TRBD2 (6 bases). The sequence derives from a man aged 35-49 years with acute or convalescent COVID-19. What was sequenced was peripheral blood. Here the CDR3 DNA reads TGTGCCAGCAGCTATCGAGGCGGGGACGAGACCCAGTACTTC. Translated: CASSYRGGDETQYF.